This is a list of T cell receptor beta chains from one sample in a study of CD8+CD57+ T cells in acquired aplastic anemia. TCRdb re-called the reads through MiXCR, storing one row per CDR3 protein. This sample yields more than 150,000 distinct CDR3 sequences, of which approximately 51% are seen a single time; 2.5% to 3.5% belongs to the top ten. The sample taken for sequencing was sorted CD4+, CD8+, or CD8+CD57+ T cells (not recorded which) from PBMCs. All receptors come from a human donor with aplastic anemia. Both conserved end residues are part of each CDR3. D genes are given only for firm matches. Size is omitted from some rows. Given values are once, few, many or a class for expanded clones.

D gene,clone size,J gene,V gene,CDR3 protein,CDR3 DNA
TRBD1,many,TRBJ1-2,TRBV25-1,CASSEGQGYGYTF,TGTGCCAGCAGTGAGGGACAGGGTTATGGCTACACCTTC
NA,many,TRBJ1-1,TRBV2,CASAVGNTEAFF,TGTGCCAGCGCCGTGGGGAACACTGAAGCTTTCTTT
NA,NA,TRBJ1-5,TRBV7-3,CTSSPTGLNQPQHF,TGTACCAGCAGCCCGACAGGTCTCAATCAGCCCCAGCATTTT
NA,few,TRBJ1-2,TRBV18,CASSPGGSANYGYTF,TGTGCCAGCTCACCTGGTGGCAGTGCTAACTATGGCTACACCTTC
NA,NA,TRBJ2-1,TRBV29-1,CSVDRVTTNEQFF,TGCAGCGTAGACCGGGTCACCACGAATGAGCAGTTCTTC
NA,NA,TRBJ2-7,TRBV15,CATSRDTGLSSYEQYF,TGTGCCACCAGCAGAGATACCGGGCTCAGCTCCTACGAGCAGTACTTC
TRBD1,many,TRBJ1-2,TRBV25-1,CASSPQGVYGYTF,TGTGCCAGCAGTCCCCAGGGGGTATATGGCTACACCTTC
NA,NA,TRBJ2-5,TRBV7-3,CASSPQGGQETQYF,TGTGCCAGCAGCCCTCAGGGGGGCCAAGAGACCCAGTACTTC
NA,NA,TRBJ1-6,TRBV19,CASSIATGGGYNSPLHF,TGTGCCAGTAGTATCGCAACAGGTGGGGGTTATAATTCACCCCTCCACTTT
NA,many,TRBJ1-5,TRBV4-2,CASSQDVKDQPQHF,TGTGCCAGCAGCCAAGACGTAAAGGATCAGCCCCAGCATTTT
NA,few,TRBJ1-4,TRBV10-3,CAISDPTSGNSNEKLFF,TGTGCCATCAGTGACCCGACTTCGGGGAATAGTAATGAAAAACTGTTTTTT
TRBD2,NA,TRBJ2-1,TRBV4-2,CASEGGSPFGSSNEQFF,TGTGCCAGCGAAGGCGGGAGCCCCTTCGGCTCCTCCAATGAGCAGTTCTTC
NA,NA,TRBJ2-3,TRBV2,CASGTGSDTQYF,TGTGCCAGCGGTACAGGGTCAGATACGCAGTATTTT
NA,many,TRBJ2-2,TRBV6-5,CASSYSASANTGELFF,TGTGCCAGCAGTTACTCGGCCAGCGCGAACACCGGGGAGCTGTTTTTT
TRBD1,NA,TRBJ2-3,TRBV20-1,CSASGAGGADTQYF,TGCAGTGCTAGTGGCGCAGGGGGCGCAGATACGCAGTATTTT
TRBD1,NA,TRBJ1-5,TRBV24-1,CATSDTGGSNQPQHF,TGTGCCACCAGTGATACAGGGGGGAGCAATCAGCCCCAGCATTTT
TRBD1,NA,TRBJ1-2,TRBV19,CASSIDRGEYGYTF,TGTGCCAGTAGTATAGACAGGGGGGAGTACGGCTACACCTTC
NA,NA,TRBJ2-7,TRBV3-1,CASSHLGGVDYEQYF,TGTGCCAGCAGCCATTTAGGCGGTGTGGACTACGAGCAGTACTTC
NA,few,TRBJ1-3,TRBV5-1,CASSLDRQTSGNTIYF,TGCGCCAGCAGCCTGGACAGACAGACCTCTGGAAACACCATATATTTT
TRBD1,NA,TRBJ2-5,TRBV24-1,CAIETGSETQYF,TGTGCCATTGAGACAGGGAGTGAGACCCAGTACTTC
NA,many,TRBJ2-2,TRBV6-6,CASSYAGVSNTGELFF,TGTGCCAGCAGTTACGCTGGTGTATCGAACACCGGGGAGCTGTTTTTT
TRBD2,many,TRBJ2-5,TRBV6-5,CASSRLAGDETQYF,TGTGCCAGCAGTAGGCTAGCGGGGGATGAGACCCAGTACTTC
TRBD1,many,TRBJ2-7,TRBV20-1,CSAPLGQASYEQYF,TGCAGCGCCCCCCTGGGACAGGCCTCCTACGAGCAGTACTTC
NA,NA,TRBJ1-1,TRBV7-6,CASSFGSGTEAFF,TGTGCTAGCAGCTTCGGCAGTGGGACTGAAGCTTTCTTT
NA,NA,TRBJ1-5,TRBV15,CATSRVQKVDQPQHF,TGTGCCACCAGCAGAGTACAGAAGGTCGATCAGCCCCAGCATTTT
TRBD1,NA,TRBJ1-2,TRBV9,CASSPPTGHSYGYTF,TGTGCCAGCAGCCCACCGACAGGGCACTCCTATGGCTACACCTTC
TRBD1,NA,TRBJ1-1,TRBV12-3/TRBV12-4,CASSPGTGGRSTEAFF,TGTGCCAGCAGTCCCGGGACAGGGGGTCGGAGCACTGAAGCTTTCTTT
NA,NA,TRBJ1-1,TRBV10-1,CASSESKGLEAFF,TGCGCCAGCAGTGAGTCGAAAGGCCTTGAAGCTTTCTTT
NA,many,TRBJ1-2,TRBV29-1,CSAPGVGREGGYTF,TGCAGCGCCCCCGGAGTGGGCAGGGAAGGAGGCTACACCTTC
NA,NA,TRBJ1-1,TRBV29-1,CSVPTGASAGQAFF,TGCAGCGTGCCGACGGGGGCGTCAGCTGGCCAAGCTTTCTTT